This T cell receptor (beta chain) is drawn from a study of T cell repertoires in cytomegalovirus infection. TCRdb redid the calling of the reads with MiXCR, one entry per CDR3 protein. Of some 590,000 distinct CDR3 sequences listed, approximately 40% are singletons. CDR1 and CDR2 from the germline V gene are LGHNT and FRNRAP. V shed 9 bases and J 4 bases; nucleotides not matched to a gene: 8. The CDR3 consists of 15 residues. There are a few counts of this clonotype. Its antigen remains unknown. V is TRBV12-5 and J is TRBJ2-1; the match to TRBD2 covers 11 bases. Sequenced here: cultured PBMCs, sampled from culture after CMV antigen stimulation. The receptor comes from a human donor in good health (CMV status not recorded). Some clones in this sample may be carry-over from other donors' samples. DNA of the CDR3: TGTGCTAGCCAGCCTAGCGGGAGGAAGTACAATGAGCAGTTCTTC. Translated, it gives CASQPSGRKYNEQFF.